Below, 27 T cell receptor beta chains from the same sample are listed, as sequenced in a study of blood T cell repertoires in COVID-19. Sequencing was performed with immunoSEQ multiplex PCR; in TCRdb, only in-frame clones are kept and a portion is missing. The table records 80,000 to 100,000 clones, approximately 80% of them present only once. The sequenced sample consisted of peripheral blood. The receptor source for this set is a human donor in a cohort sampled during active COVID-19.

The genes are TRBV7-9 and TRBJ1-2, with a possible D match to TRBD1 (6 bases). This CDR3 comprises 15 residues. Germline loops: CDR1 SEHNR, CDR2 FQNEAQ (reference sequence). The V and J ends lost 6 bases and 8 bases respectively, with 22 bases between them. The CDR3 DNA reads TGTGCCAGCAGGAAACTTAACAGGGATAACGGCGGCTACACCTTC. Protein: CASRKLNRDNGGYTF.

The genes are TRBV7-9 and TRBJ1-2, with a possible D match to TRBD1 (5 bases). The V and J ends lost 0 bases and 3 bases respectively, with 11 bases between them. In germline, CDR1 is SEHNR, CDR2 FQNEAQ (reference sequence). This CDR3 contains 15 residues. The CDR3 loop reads CASSLAADRDYGYTF. The CDR3 coding sequence is TGTGCCAGCAGCTTAGCGGCCGACAGAGACTATGGCTACACCTTC. Looking up the rest from reference TRBV7-9 and TRBJ1-2 gives the full variable domain: DTGVSQNPRHKITKRGQNVTFRCDPISEHNRLYWYRQTLGQGPEFLTYFQNEAQLEKSRLLSDRFSAERPKGSFSTLEIQRTEQGDSAMYLCASSLAADRDYGYTFGSGTRLTVV.

This sequence joins TRBV27 and TRBJ2-3, with 9 nucleotides matching TRBD1. CDR3 length equals 13 residues. CDR1 is MNHEY and CDR2 is SMNVEV in the germline V gene (reference sequence). The V segment lost 8 bases and the J segment 11 bases; nucleotides outside the gene matches: 11. The CDR3 sequence: CASGTGKGWEQYF. The CDR3 DNA sequence: TGTGCCAGCGGGACAGGGAAGGGCTGGGAGCAGTATTTT.

This clone showed up just once. The chain recombines TRBV7-2 with TRBJ2-5; 9 bases are shared with TRBD1. The V and J ends lost 5 bases and 4 bases, in that order; junction bases with no gene match: 11. Germline V gene sequence: CDR1 SGHTA, CDR2 FQGNSA. The CDR3 consists of 16 residues. The CDR3 bases are TGTGCCAGCAGCGAAACAGGGGGCGGTATGAGAGAGACCCAGTACTTC. Residues: CASSETGGGMRETQYF.

The V gene is TRBV11-2, the J gene TRBJ1-6, with 7 nucleotides matching TRBD1. This CDR3 spans 17 amino acids. J gave up 7 bases and V 0 bases, and 9 bases lay outside the gene matches. Per the germline V gene, CDR1 is SGHAT and CDR2 is FQNNGV. In DNA, the CDR3 is TGTGCCAGCAGCTTAGACGCCGAGACAGGGAGAAATTCACCCCTCCACTTT. This gives the protein CASSLDAETGRNSPLHF.

The chain is built from TRBV12-3 or TRBV12-4 and TRBJ2-1, with D uncertain. CDR3 length equals 13 residues. Trimming left V 6 bases short and J 6 bases short, with 12 bases between. For the CDR3, the DNA is TGTGCCAGCAGCTCCCCCCTAGGCAATGAGCAGTTCTTC. Translated, it gives CASSSPLGNEQFF.

The chain recombines TRBV28 with TRBJ2-6, with TRBD1 matching 7 bases. The CDR3 consists of 16 residues. Germline CDR1 MDHEN, CDR2 SYDVKM. The V gene end was trimmed by 5 bases and the J gene end by 5 bases; junction bases not matched to a gene: 9. Written as DNA, the CDR3 is TGTGCCAGCAGTCCGGGGACAGACCCTTGGGCCAACGTCCTGACTTTC. Protein: CASSPGTDPWANVLTF.

The gene calls are TRBV4-1 and TRBJ1-4; TRBD1 matches at 7 bases. CDR1 and CDR2 from the germline V gene are MGHRA and YSYEKL. J was trimmed by 3 bases and V by 11 bases; bases with no gene match: 6. This CDR3 is 13 amino acids long. The CDR3 is CAGEQGSNEKLFF. The CDR3 region has the DNA TGCGCCGGTGAACAGGGGTCTAATGAAAAACTGTTTTTT.

This clone showed up just a few times. The V call is TRBV20-1, the J call TRBJ1-1; D remains unclear. The CDR3 covers 11 residues. Germline V gives CDR1 DFQATT, CDR2 SNEGSKA (reference sequence). Between the trimmed V and J ends, which lost 7 bases and 9 bases, there was a span of 15 bases. The CDR3: CSGTVESQAFF. CDR3 in DNA: TGCAGTGGCACAGTGGAATCCCAAGCTTTCTTT.

In DNA form, the CDR3 reads TGTGCCTGGAGTGTAGTAAGTGGGGAGGCTTTCTTT. Its protein is CAWSVVSGEAFF. This chain joins TRBV30 and TRBJ1-1; no firm D call. Between the trimmed V and J ends, which lost 0 bases and 11 bases, there was a span of 13 bases. The CDR3 totals 12 residues. The V gene's germline CDR1 is GTSNPN and CDR2 SVGIG (reference sequence). Full variable domain (missing parts from reference TRBV30 and TRBJ1-1): SQTIHQWPATLVQPVGSPLSLECTVEGTSNPNLYWYRQAAGRGLQLLFYSVGIGQISSEVPQNLSASRPQDRQFILSSKKLLLSDSGFYLCAWSVVSGEAFFGQGTRLTVV.

The CDR3 DNA reads as TGTGCCAGTAGCTCGAGGACAGATACGCAGTATTTT. Protein: CASSSRTDTQYF. The V and J genes are TRBV19 and TRBJ2-3; D call uncertain. Germline V gives CDR1 LNHDA, CDR2 SQIVND (reference sequence). Trimming cost V 6 bases and J 3 bases, with 7 bases left between them. The CDR3 spans 12 residues.

CDR3 DNA: TGTGCCAGCAGCTTGACGAGAAACGAGCAGTACTTC. Its translation is CASSLTRNEQYF. The chain combines TRBV5-4 with TRBJ2-7, with D unresolved. CDR1 and CDR2 from the germline V gene are SGHNT and YYREEE (reference sequence). Trimming took 1 base from V and 5 from J, leaving 7 bases between them. This CDR3 region has 12 residues.

This clone was seen only once. The V and J genes are TRBV28 and TRBJ1-2; possible D gene TRBD1, 5 bases. CDR1 MDHEN and CDR2 SYDVKM come from the germline V gene. Between the trimmed V and J ends, which lost 6 bases and 7 bases, there was a span of 27 bases. The CDR3 covers 17 residues. CDR3 sequence (DNA): TGTGCCAGCAGCACTTTTGGGGCCGTTGGTGAAGTAAGTGGCTACACCTTC. This translates into CASSTFGAVGEVSGYTF.

The chain uses TRBV28 and TRBJ1-2, with 7 positions matching TRBD1. The CDR3 contains 18 residues. In germline, CDR1 is MDHEN, CDR2 SYDVKM. V gave up 4 bases and J gave up 4 bases; unmatched junction bases: 18. CDR3 DNA: TGTGCCAGCAGTTCCCTGGATGACAGGGAGGCCAAAGGCTATGGCTACACCTTC. It is translated as CASSSLDDREAKGYGYTF.

This clone was observed at least ten times. The V call is TRBV2, the J call TRBJ2-7, with 8 bases lining up with TRBD2. The CDR3 runs to 12 residues. CDR1 is SNHLY and CDR2 is FYNNEI in the germline V gene. The trim removed 6 bases at V and 6 bases at J, leaving 4 bases unmatched. The CDR3 sequence is CASRFGGVEQYF. The CDR3 coding sequence is TGTGCCAGCAGGTTCGGGGGGGTCGAGCAGTACTTC.

The rearrangement uses TRBV2 and TRBJ1-4; D may be TRBD1 (5 bases). Trimming stripped 3 bases from V and 7 bases from J, with 9 bases between. Per the germline V gene, CDR1 is SNHLY and CDR2 is FYNNEI. This CDR3 is 13 amino acids long. CDR3 in amino acids: CASSDRVGEKLFF. DNA for the CDR3: TGTGCCAGCAGTGACAGGGTCGGTGAAAAACTGTTTTTT.

This clone was counted many times. This chain uses TRBV24-1 with TRBJ2-5; a weak D match, TRBD1 (5 bases). Germline loops: CDR1 KGHDR, CDR2 SFDVKD. The CDR3 loop spans 14 amino acids. V was clipped by 3 bases and J by 3 bases, with 10 bases between them. The CDR3 sequence is CATSDPVREETQYF. CDR3 in DNA: TGTGCCACCAGTGATCCCGTCAGGGAAGAGACCCAGTACTTC.

This chain links TRBV19 with TRBJ1-3, with D hard to call. This CDR3 spans 15 amino acids. Germline CDR1 is LNHDA and CDR2 is SQIVND (reference sequence). V lost 4 bases and J lost 2, with 12 bases in between. CDR3 sequence: CASSSQDLAGNTIYF. The CDR3 DNA follows: TGTGCCAGTAGTAGCCAGGATCTGGCTGGAAACACCATATATTTT.

This clone was counted ten times or more. The chain has TRBV3-1 (or the pseudogene TRBV3-2) and TRBJ2-7; no clear D. Trimming cost V 4 bases and J 5 bases, with 6 bases left between them. Germline V gene data show CDR1 as LGHDT and CDR2 as YNNKEL (reference sequence). CDR3 length equals 11 residues. DNA of the CDR3: TGTGCCAGCAGCCTGGGCCACGAGCAGTACTTC. It encodes CASSLGHEQYF.

This clone was seen a few times. The V and J genes are TRBV7-8 and TRBJ1-1; D is ambiguous. Trimming removed 0 bases at V and 1 base at J, with 6 bases between. CDR1 SGHVS and CDR2 FQNEAQ come from the germline V gene. The CDR3 consists of 14 residues. CDR3 protein: CASSLAGRNTEAFF. The CDR3, as DNA: TGTGCCAGCAGCTTAGCGGGCAGGAACACTGAAGCTTTCTTT.

The CDR3 spells CASSLGIRVGDTQYF. The CDR3 nucleotides are TGTGCCAGCAGTTTAGGCATCAGGGTGGGGGATACGCAGTATTTT. This chain uses TRBV28 with TRBJ2-3; D possibly corresponds to TRBD1 (5 bases). The CDR3 sequence is 15 residues long. Germline CDR1 and CDR2: MDHEN and SYDVKM. The germline V and J ends were trimmed by 2 bases and 6 bases, with 15 bases remaining between them.

Note on this clone: Within the sample, other DNA sequences also encode this same CDR3. This chain connects TRBV19 to TRBJ2-3; D may be TRBD1 (6 bases). The ends were cut back, 3 bases at V and 3 bases at J, with 7 bases in the middle. This CDR3 has 13 residues. CDR1 LNHDA and CDR2 SQIVND come from the germline V gene (reference sequence). The CDR3 DNA sequence: TGTGCCAGTAGTATCCAGGGGACAGATACGCAGTATTTT. It codes for CASSIQGTDTQYF.

The V and J genes are TRBV2 and TRBJ2-1; TRBD2 aligns across 10 bases. Losses at the gene ends were 3 bases for V and 6 bases for J; bases not matched to a gene: 11. From germline, CDR1 is SNHLY and CDR2 FYNNEI. This CDR3 is built from 17 residues. CDR3 in amino acids: CASSDVSGGAAVNEQFF. The DNA of the CDR3 is TGTGCCAGCAGTGACGTGAGCGGGGGGGCCGCAGTCAATGAGCAGTTCTTC. Full variable domain (remainder filled in from reference TRBV2 and TRBJ2-1): EPEVTQTPSHQVTQMGQEVILRCVPISNHLYFYWYRQILGQKVEFLVSFYNNEISEKSEIFDDQFSVERPDGSNFTLKIRSTKLEDSAMYFCASSDVSGGAAVNEQFFGPGTRLTVL.

The chain joins TRBV5-8 to TRBJ1-2; TRBD1 aligns across 8 bases. J lost 8 bases, V lost 4 bases, and 13 bases had no gene match. Looked up from germline, CDR1 is SGHTS and CDR2 is YDEGEE. There are 15 residues in the CDR3. The CDR3 here is CASSGPDRGIGGYTF. The CDR3 DNA is TGTGCCAGCAGCGGCCCCGACAGGGGCATCGGAGGCTACACCTTC.

The rearrangement links TRBV2 to TRBJ1-2; 8 bases line up with TRBD1. This CDR3 has 15 residues. From germline, CDR1 is SNHLY and CDR2 FYNNEI. V lost 7 bases, J lost 4 bases, and 11 bases stayed unmatched. The CDR3 protein is CASILNTGGGYGYTF. The DNA for the CDR3 is TGTGCCAGCATCTTGAATACAGGGGGAGGCTATGGCTACACCTTC.

V gene TRBV5-1 combines with J gene TRBJ1-5; D unclear. Trimming left V 4 bases short and J 8 bases short, with 16 bases between. CDR1 and CDR2 (germline): SGHRS, YFSETQ. The CDR3 sequence is 14 residues long. The CDR3 protein is CASSLAGGREPQHF. The CDR3 bases are TGCGCCAGCAGCCTAGCGGGAGGGAGGGAGCCCCAGCATTTT.

The V and J genes are TRBV7-9 and TRBJ2-7; 11 nucleotides match TRBD1. Germline CDR1 SEHNR, CDR2 FQNEAQ (reference sequence). Trimming removed 5 bases from V and 4 bases from J; junction bases left unmatched: 7. The CDR3 contains 15 residues. CDR3: CASSGIGTGGYEQYF. DNA for the CDR3: TGTGCCAGCAGCGGCATCGGGACAGGGGGGTACGAGCAGTACTTC.